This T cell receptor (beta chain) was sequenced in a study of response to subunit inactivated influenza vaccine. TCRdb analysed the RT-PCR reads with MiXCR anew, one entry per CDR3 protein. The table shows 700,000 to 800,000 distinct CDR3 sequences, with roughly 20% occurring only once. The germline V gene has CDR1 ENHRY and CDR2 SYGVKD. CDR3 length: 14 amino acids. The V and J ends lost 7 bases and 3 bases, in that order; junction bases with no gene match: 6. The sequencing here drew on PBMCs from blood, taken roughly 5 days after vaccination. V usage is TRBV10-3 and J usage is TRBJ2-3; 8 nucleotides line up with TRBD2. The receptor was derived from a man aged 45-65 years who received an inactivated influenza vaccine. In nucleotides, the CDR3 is TGTGCCATCAATCGCGGGGGGACGACAGATACGCAGTATTTT. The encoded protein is CAINRGGTTDTQYF.